This is a list of T cell receptor beta chains from one sample in a study of control samples from healthy donors and cancer patients. Assay: immunoSEQ multiplex PCR; the TCRdb copy retains only in-frame clones and omits some. The data hold more than 95,000 clones, with more than 85% observed a single time. Sequenced material: blood. The receptors originated from a man aged 18 to 35 in good health. CDR3s include the opening cysteine and the closing phenylalanine or tryptophan. A D gene is named only where the DNA matches it firmly. Clone size appears in some rows only: once, few, many, or a class for an expanded clone.

abundance,d_gene,j_gene,v_gene,CDR3aa,CDR3nt
.,.,TRBJ2-3,TRBV7-6,CASKNRAPADTQYF,TGTGCCAGCAAGAACAGGGCCCCTGCAGATACGCAGTATTTT
once,.,TRBJ1-1,TRBV18,CASSPPSGVRVKAFF,TGTGCCAGCTCACCACCTTCCGGGGTTAGAGTCAAAGCTTTCTTT
.,.,TRBJ2-2,TRBV29-1,CSVRREGTGELFF,TGCAGCGTTAGGAGGGAAGGTACCGGGGAGCTGTTTTTT
once,.,TRBJ2-7,TRBV3-1/TRBV3-2,CASSTTWTQSYEQYF,TGTGCCAGCAGCACGACTTGGACACAATCCTACGAGCAGTACTTC
.,.,TRBJ2-2,TRBV30,CAWKGPSNTGELFF,TGTGCCTGGAAAGGGCCTAGTAACACCGGGGAGCTGTTTTTT
.,.,TRBJ2-7,TRBV30,CAWNPGDSPGNEQYF,TGTGCCTGGAACCCCGGTGACTCGCCGGGCAACGAGCAGTACTTC
.,TRBD1,TRBJ2-7,TRBV6-5,CASSLRDRAYEQYF,TGTGCCAGCAGTTTACGGGACAGGGCCTACGAGCAGTACTTC
.,TRBD1,TRBJ1-2,TRBV5-1,CASSLGTGGSYGYTF,TGCGCCAGCAGCTTAGGGACAGGGGGATCCTATGGCTACACCTTC
once,.,TRBJ1-2,TRBV6-5,CASSYSLAILSGGYTF,TGTGCCAGCAGTTACTCGCTGGCGATCCTCTCAGGGGGCTACACCTTC
.,TRBD1,TRBJ1-4,TRBV2,CASDPGTGRILFF,TGTGCCAGCGATCCCGGGACAGGTCGGATATTGTTTTTT
few,.,TRBJ1-2,TRBV25-1,CASSAGLELNYGYTF,TGTGCCAGCAGTGCGGGACTCGAGCTGAACTATGGCTACACCTTC
.,.,TRBJ1-2,TRBV2,CASSSPDGPYGYTF,TGTGCCAGCAGTAGCCCGGACGGTCCTTATGGCTACACCTTC
.,.,TRBJ1-1,TRBV7-3,CASRLTANTEAFF,TGTGCCAGCAGATTAACAGCCAACACTGAAGCTTTCTTT
.,TRBD2,TRBJ2-3,TRBV5-8,CASSLRLAPDTQYF,TGTGCCAGCAGCTTGAGACTAGCCCCAGATACGCAGTATTTT
.,.,TRBJ2-3,TRBV5-4,CASSLAGTDTQYF,TGTGCCAGCAGCTTGGCGGGCACAGATACGCAGTATTTT
.,TRBD1,TRBJ1-2,TRBV27,CASSSRDREANYGYTF,TGTGCCAGCAGTTCCCGGGACAGGGAAGCTAACTATGGCTACACCTTC
.,TRBD2,TRBJ2-5,TRBV25-1,CASSEGVLGGEETQYF,TGTGCCAGCAGTGAAGGGGTACTTGGGGGGGAAGAGACCCAGTACTTC
.,.,TRBJ1-2,TRBV5-1,CASREQGTDGYTF,TGCGCCAGCAGAGAACAGGGAACAGATGGCTACACCTTC
.,.,TRBJ1-4,TRBV6-5,CASGAGNEKLFF,TGTGCCAGCGGGGCGGGTAATGAAAAACTGTTTTTT
.,.,TRBJ2-3,TRBV1,CTSSQQTSVSDTQYF,TGCACCAGCAGCCAACAGACTAGCGTTTCAGATACGCAGTATTTT
once,.,TRBJ1-4,TRBV4-3,CASSQNTATNEKLFF,TGCGCCAGCAGCCAAAACACAGCAACTAATGAAAAACTGTTTTTT
.,TRBD1,TRBJ1-5,TRBV4-1,CASSPNLGTGNQPQHF,TGCGCCAGCAGTCCCAACCTCGGGACAGGGAATCAGCCCCAGCATTTT
.,.,TRBJ2-6,TRBV11-2,CASSSPVQGSGANVLTF,TGTGCCAGCAGCTCCCCCGTACAGGGCTCTGGGGCCAACGTCCTGACTTTC
.,.,TRBJ1-6,TRBV11-2,CASSLVVSGGRSPLHF,TGTGCCAGCAGCTTAGTCGTCTCTGGGGGCCGGTCACCCCTCCACTTT
.,TRBD1,TRBJ2-1,TRBV7-2,CASRTGGFVFEQFF,TGTGCCAGCAGGACAGGGGGCTTTGTTTTTGAGCAGTTCTTC